This T cell receptor (beta chain) was found in a study of shared clonotypes between healthy human individuals. On the study more broadly: Samples came from two female and three male donors aged 18 to 49. Researchers assigned three CD4 naive, three CD4 memory, two CD8 naive and one CD8 memory plate to each donor.

Trimming pared 0 bases from V and 3 bases from J, leaving 11 bases between. In germline, CDR1 is ENHRY, CDR2 SYGVKD. The CDR3 is made up of 15 amino acids. Deep was the level used in running the assay. In the authors' workflow: Filtering differed, since immunoSEQ gave only junction sequences and no quality scores. Sequenced by immunoSEQ multiplex PCR; TCRdb stores in-frame clones only, minus some. D and trimming were read from the DNA, whereas the V and J calls and clone size are those reported in that table. The sample contains more than 2,000,000 clones, approximately 95% of which appear only once. Specimen: naive CD4+ T cells from PBMCs. The subset is: CD45RA+ positively selected. The source is a young man in good health. Some clones in this sample may be carry-over from other donors' samples. V gene TRBV10-3 combines with J gene TRBJ1-1; perhaps TRBD1 as D (6 bases). The CDR3, as DNA: TGTGCCATCAGTGAGTCTCAGGGGAGCCACACTGAAGCTTTCTTT. Residues: CAISESQGSHTEAFF.